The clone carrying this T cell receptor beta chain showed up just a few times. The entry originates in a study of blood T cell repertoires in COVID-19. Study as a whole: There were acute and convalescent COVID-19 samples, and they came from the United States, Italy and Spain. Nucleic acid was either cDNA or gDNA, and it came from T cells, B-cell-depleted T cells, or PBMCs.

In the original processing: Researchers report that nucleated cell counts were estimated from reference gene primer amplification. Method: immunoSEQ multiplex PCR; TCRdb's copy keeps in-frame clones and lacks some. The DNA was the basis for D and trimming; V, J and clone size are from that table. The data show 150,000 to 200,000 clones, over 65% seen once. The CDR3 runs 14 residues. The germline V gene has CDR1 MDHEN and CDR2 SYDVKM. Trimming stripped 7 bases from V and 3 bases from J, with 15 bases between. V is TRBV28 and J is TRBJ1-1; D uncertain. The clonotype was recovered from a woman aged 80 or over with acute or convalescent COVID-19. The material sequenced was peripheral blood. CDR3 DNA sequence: TGTGCCAGCACCTCCGCAGAGGCGCACACTGAAGCTTTCTTT. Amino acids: CASTSAEAHTEAFF.